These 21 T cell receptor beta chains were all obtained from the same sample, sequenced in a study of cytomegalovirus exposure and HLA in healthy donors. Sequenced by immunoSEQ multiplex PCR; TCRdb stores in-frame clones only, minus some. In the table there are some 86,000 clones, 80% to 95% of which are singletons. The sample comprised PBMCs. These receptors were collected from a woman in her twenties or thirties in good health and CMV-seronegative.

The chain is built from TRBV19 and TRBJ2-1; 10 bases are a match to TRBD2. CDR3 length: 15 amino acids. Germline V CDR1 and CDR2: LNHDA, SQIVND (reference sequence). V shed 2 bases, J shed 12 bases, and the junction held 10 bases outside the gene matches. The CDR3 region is CASSILAGVHGGQFF. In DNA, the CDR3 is TGTGCCAGTAGTATACTAGCGGGAGTTCACGGGGGGCAGTTCTTC.

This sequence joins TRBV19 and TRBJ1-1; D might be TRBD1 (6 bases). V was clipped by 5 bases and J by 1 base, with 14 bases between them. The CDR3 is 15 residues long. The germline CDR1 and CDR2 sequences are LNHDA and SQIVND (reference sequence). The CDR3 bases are TGTGCCAGTAGTCCCCGACAGGTAACGAACACTGAAGCTTTCTTT. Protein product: CASSPRQVTNTEAFF.

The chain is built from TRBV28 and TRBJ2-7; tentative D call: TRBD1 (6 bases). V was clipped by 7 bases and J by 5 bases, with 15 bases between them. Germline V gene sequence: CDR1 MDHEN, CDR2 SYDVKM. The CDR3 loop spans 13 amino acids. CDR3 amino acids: CASTNLQGDEQYF. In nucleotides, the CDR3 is TGTGCCAGCACAAACTTACAGGGTGACGAGCAGTACTTC.

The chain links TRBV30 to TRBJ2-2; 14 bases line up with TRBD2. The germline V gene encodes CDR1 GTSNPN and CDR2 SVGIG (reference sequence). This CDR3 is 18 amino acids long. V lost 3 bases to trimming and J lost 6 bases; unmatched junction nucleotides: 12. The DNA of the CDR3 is TGTGCCTGGAGGTTAAACCGTCCGGGACTAGCGGGAGCCGGGGAGCTGTTTTTT. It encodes CAWRLNRPGLAGAGELFF.

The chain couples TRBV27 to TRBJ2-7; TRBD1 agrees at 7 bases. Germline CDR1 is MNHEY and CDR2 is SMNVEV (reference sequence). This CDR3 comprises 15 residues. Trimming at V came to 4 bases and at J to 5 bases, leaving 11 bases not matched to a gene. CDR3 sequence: CASSSNRGRLNEQYF. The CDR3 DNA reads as TGTGCCAGCAGTTCCAACAGGGGTAGGTTGAACGAGCAGTACTTC.

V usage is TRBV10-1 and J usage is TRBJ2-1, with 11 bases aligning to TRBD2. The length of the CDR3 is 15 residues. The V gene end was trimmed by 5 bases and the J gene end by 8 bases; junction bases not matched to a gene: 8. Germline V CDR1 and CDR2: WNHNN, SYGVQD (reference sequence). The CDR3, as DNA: TGCGCCAGCAGTCCTCTAGCGGGAGGCGGGGATGAGCAGTTCTTC. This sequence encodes CASSPLAGGGDEQFF.

The CDR3 sequence is CASSPWGQGGDEQFF. DNA of the CDR3: TGTGCCAGCAGCCCCTGGGGGCAGGGTGGCGATGAGCAGTTCTTC. V and J are TRBV9 and TRBJ2-1; tentative D call: TRBD1 (6 bases). CDR1 and CDR2 from the germline V gene are SGDLS and YYNGEE. CDR3 length equals 15 residues. V lost 4 bases and J 8 bases, leaving 19 bases between the germline ends.

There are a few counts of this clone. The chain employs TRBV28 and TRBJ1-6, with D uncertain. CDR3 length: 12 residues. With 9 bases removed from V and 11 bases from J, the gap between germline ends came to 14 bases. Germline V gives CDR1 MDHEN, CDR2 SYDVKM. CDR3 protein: CASAVRPAPLHF. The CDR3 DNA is TGTGCCAGTGCGGTCCGGCCGGCACCCCTCCACTTT. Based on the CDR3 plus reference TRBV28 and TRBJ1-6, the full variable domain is DVKVTQSSRYLVKRTGEKVFLECVQDMDHENMFWYRQDPGLGLRLIYFSYDVKMKEKGDIPEGYSVSREKKERFSLILESASTNQTSMYLCASAVRPAPLHFGNGTRLTVT.

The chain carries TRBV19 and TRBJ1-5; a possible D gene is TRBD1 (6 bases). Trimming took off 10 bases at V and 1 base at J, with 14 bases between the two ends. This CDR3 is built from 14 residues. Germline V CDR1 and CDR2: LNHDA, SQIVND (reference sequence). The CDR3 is CATGPTGSNQPQHF. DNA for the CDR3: TGTGCCACTGGACCGACAGGCAGCAATCAGCCCCAGCATTTT.

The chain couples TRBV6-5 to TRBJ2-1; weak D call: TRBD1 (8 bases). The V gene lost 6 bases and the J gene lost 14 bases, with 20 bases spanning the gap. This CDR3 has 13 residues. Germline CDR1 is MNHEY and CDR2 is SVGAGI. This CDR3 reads CASSTTGDRGEFF. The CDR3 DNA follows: TGTGCCAGCAGCACGACAGGGGACCGGGGGGAGTTCTTC.

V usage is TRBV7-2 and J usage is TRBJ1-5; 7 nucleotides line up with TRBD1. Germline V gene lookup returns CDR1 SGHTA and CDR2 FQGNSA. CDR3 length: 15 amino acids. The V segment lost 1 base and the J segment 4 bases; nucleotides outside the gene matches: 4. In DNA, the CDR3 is TGTGCCAGCAGCTTAGAACGGGACAGAAATCAGCCCCAGCATTTT. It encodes CASSLERDRNQPQHF.

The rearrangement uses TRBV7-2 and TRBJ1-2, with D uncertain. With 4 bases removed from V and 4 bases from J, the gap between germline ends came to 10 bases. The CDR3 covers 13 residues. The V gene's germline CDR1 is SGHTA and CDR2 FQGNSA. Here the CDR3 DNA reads TGTGCCAGCAGCTCGGCCAGACTCTATGGCTACACCTTC. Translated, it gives CASSSARLYGYTF.

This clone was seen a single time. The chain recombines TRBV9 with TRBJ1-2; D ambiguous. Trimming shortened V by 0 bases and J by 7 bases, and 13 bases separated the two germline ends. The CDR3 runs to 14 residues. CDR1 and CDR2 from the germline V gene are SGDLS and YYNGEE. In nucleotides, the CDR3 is TGTGCCAGCAGCGTAGTGAACAGCCCGTCTGGCTACACCTTC. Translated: CASSVVNSPSGYTF.

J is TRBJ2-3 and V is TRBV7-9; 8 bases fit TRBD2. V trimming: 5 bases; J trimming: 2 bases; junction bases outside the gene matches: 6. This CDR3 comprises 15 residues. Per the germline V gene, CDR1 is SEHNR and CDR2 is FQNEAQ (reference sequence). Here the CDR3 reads CASSQGLGVTDTQYF. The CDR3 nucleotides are TGTGCCAGCAGCCAGGGACTAGGGGTCACAGATACGCAGTATTTT. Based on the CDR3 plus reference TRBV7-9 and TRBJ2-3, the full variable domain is DTGVSQNPRHKITKRGQNVTFRCDPISEHNRLYWYRQTLGQGPEFLTYFQNEAQLEKSRLLSDRFSAERPKGSFSTLEIQRTEQGDSAMYLCASSQGLGVTDTQYFGPGTRLTVL.

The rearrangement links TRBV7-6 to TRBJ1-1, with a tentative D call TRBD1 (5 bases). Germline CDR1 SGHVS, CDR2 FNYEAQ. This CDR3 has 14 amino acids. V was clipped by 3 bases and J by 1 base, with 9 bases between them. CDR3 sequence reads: CASSFWGENTEAFF. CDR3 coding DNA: TGTGCCAGCAGCTTTTGGGGCGAGAACACTGAAGCTTTCTTT.

CDR3 DNA sequence: TGCAGCGAAATGAATGAGCGAGATCCCACAGATACGCAGTATTTT. This translates into CSEMNERDPTDTQYF. V usage is TRBV29-1 and J usage is TRBJ2-3; D gene uncertain. Between the trimmed V and J ends, which lost 7 bases and 2 bases, there was a span of 19 bases. The germline V gene encodes CDR1 SQVTM and CDR2 ANQGSEA. The CDR3 consists of 15 residues.

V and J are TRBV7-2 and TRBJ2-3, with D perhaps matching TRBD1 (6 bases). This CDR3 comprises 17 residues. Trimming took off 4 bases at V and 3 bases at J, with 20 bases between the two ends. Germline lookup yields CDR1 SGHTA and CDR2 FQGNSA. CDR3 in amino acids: CASSSRAGVHGTDTQYF. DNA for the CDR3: TGTGCCAGCAGCTCGAGGGCAGGGGTACACGGGACAGATACGCAGTATTTT.

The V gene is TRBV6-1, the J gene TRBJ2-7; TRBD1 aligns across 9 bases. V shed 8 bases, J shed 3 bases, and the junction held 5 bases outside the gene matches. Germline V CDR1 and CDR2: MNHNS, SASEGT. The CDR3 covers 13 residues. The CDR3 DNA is TGTGCCAGCGTGGGACAGGGCGTCTACGAGCAGTACTTC. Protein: CASVGQGVYEQYF.

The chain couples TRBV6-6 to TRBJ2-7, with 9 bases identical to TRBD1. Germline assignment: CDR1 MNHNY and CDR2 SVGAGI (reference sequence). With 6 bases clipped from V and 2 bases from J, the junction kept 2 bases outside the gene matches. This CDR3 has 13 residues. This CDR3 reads CASRTGGTYEQYF. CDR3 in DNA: TGTGCCAGCAGGACAGGGGGGACCTACGAGCAGTACTTC.

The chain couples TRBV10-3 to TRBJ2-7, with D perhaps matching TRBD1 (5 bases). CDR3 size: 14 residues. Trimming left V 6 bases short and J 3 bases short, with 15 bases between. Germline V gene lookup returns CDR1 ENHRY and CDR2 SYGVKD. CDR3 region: CAIRQDLNVYEQYF. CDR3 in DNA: TGTGCCATCAGACAGGACCTTAATGTCTACGAGCAGTACTTC.

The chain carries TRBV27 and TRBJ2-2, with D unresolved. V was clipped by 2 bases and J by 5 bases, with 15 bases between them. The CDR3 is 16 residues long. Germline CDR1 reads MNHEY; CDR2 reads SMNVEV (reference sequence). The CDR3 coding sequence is TGTGCCAGCAGTTTAAGGAGCGAAGACGGTACCGGGGAGCTGTTTTTT. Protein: CASSLRSEDGTGELFF.